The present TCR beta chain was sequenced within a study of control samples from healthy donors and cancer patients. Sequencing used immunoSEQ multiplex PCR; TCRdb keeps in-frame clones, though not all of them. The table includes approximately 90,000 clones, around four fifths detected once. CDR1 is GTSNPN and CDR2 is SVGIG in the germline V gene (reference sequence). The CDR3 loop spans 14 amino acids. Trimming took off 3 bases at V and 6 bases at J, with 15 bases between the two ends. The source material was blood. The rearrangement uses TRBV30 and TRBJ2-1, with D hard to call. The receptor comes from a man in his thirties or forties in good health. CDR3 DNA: TGTGCCTGGAGCTACTCGGCCCGTTCCAATGAGCAGTTCTTC. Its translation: CAWSYSARSNEQFF.